What follows are 5 T cell receptor beta chains derived from one specimen sequenced in a study of T cell responses to AZD1222 COVID-19 vaccine. Libraries were prepared by immunoSEQ multiplex PCR; TCRdb keeps only in-frame clonotypes and omits some of them. The data show roughly 270,000 clones, around 93% seen once. Material: peripheral blood, obtained 28 days after the second AZD1222 dose. All receptors come from an adult who received the AZD1222 COVID-19 vaccine.

The rearrangement uses TRBV15 and TRBJ1-5; 8 bases map to TRBD1. The CDR3 is 13 amino acids. Germline V gives CDR1 LNHNV, CDR2 YYDKDF (reference sequence). The J segment lost 7 bases and the V segment lost 7 bases, leaving 6 bases of the junction unmatched. The CDR3 DNA follows: TGTGCCACCACCGCAGGGGGCGAGCAGCCCCAGCATTTT. Its translation: CATTAGGEQPQHF.

The chain carries TRBV5-1 and TRBJ1-1; D is perhaps TRBD1 (5 bases). Looked up from germline, CDR1 is SGHRS and CDR2 is YFSETQ. The V end lost 0 bases, the J end lost 3 bases, and 12 bases lay between the germline ends. The CDR3 is 15 amino acids. The CDR3 here is CASSLVAGWDTEAFF. The DNA of the CDR3 is TGCGCCAGCAGCTTGGTTGCAGGGTGGGACACTGAAGCTTTCTTT. The full variable domain, in which reference TRBV5-1 and TRBJ1-1 provide the parts outside the CDR3, is KAGVTQTPRYLIKTRGQQVTLSCSPISGHRSVSWYQQTPGQGLQFLFEYFSETQRNKGNFPGRFSGRQFSNSRSEMNVSTLELGDSALYLCASSLVAGWDTEAFFGQGTRLTVV.

CDR3 region: CASSGLPYEQYF. Here the CDR3 DNA reads TGTGCCAGCAGTGGACTGCCCTACGAGCAGTACTTC. V is TRBV2 and J is TRBJ2-7; D is uncertain. Trimming took off 4 bases at V and 2 bases at J, with 6 bases between the two ends. Germline loops: CDR1 SNHLY, CDR2 FYNNEI. The CDR3 is 12 residues long.

The V call is TRBV24-1, the J call TRBJ2-1, with 9 positions matching TRBD2. The CDR3 has 18 amino acids. Germline-derived CDR1 and CDR2 are KGHDR and SFDVKD. The V gene end was trimmed by 5 bases and the J gene end by 5 bases; junction bases not matched to a gene: 15. Written as DNA, the CDR3 is TGTGCCACCAGTGGTCTAGCGGGAAAAACGGCCAGTGACAATGAGCAGTTCTTC. The encoded protein is CATSGLAGKTASDNEQFF.

The chain uses TRBV7-8 and TRBJ2-7; no clear D. Germline assignment: CDR1 SGHVS and CDR2 FQNEAQ. The V gene lost 5 bases and the J gene lost 2 bases, with 10 bases spanning the gap. The CDR3 is made up of 13 amino acids. The CDR3 is CASSPHGPYEQYF. The CDR3 bases are TGTGCCAGCAGCCCCCACGGGCCCTACGAGCAGTACTTC.